This entry describes one T cell receptor (beta chain). These data belong to a study of blood T cells in healthy people across ages. Germline V gene lookup returns CDR1 SQVTM and CDR2 ANQGSEA. This CDR3 has 10 amino acids. Peripheral blood, roughly 11 milliliters per donor, was collected. Sample-barcoded 5' priming and a J-beta primer mix drove a second PCR of roughly 6 to 12 cycles. Using its own MiXCR run on the 5' RACE reads, TCRdb lists one record per CDR3 protein. The sample includes about 830,000 distinct CDR3 sequences, roughly 60% of them seen just once. This clonotype was obtained from a man aged 25 to 40 in good health. The sample was blood. The V and J genes are TRBV29-1 and TRBJ2-5; D gene ambiguous. The J call is doubtful: the DNA matches TRBJ2-7 better. CDR3 DNA: TGCAGCGTTGGGGTGAGCGAGCAGTACTTC. Residues: CSVGVSEQYF.